This T cell receptor beta chain was sequenced in a study of T cell responses to AZD1222 COVID-19 vaccine. The V segment lost 8 bases and the J segment 5 bases; nucleotides outside the gene matches: 10. Germline V lookup: CDR1 SGHTA, CDR2 FQGNSA. CDR3 length: 14 residues. The study's findings and limits: Reports indicate that nearly half of spike-specific TCRs are directed at unmutated variant regions. Donors were chiefly white British, with a greater number of females, and clonal diversity was perhaps underestimated. Repertoires in all cases were sampled only once the peak T cell response had passed.

TCRdb keeps only in-frame clones here, not all; method: immunoSEQ multiplex PCR. In the table there are about 130,000 clones, 85% to 95% of which are singletons. On this clone itself: Antigen specificity is unknown.

This sample comprised peripheral blood, obtained on day 0 of AZD1222 vaccination. This chain joins TRBV7-2 and TRBJ1-1; 8 bases match TRBD1. The clonotype originates from an adult in good health. The CDR3 DNA reads as TGTGCCAGCTGGGGACAGGCCTCGGGAACTGAAGCTTTCTTT. This sequence encodes CASWGQASGTEAFF.